One and the same sample provided the 10 T cell receptor beta chains below, sequenced in a study of T cell repertoires in cytomegalovirus infection. Via MiXCR, TCRdb re-called the reads, giving one row per CDR3 protein. The table shows approximately 120,000 distinct CDR3 sequences, with 25% to 30% occurring only once. For these TCRs, the target antigens are not known. Sequenced here: CD8+ T cells from cultured PBMCs, sampled from culture after CMV antigen stimulation. The receptors derive from a human donor in good health (CMV status not recorded). Some clones in this sample may be carry-over from other donors' samples.

The chain links TRBV2 to TRBJ2-2, with TRBD1 identical over 7 bases. The CDR3 has 14 residues. The germline V gene encodes CDR1 SNHLY and CDR2 FYNNEI. The V gene end was trimmed by 6 bases and the J gene end by 4 bases; junction bases not matched to a gene: 5. CDR3 protein: CASRTGRGTGELFF. CDR3 coding DNA: TGTGCCAGCAGGACAGGGCGAGGCACCGGGGAGCTGTTTTTT.

This clonotype was observed many times. The J gene is TRBJ2-3, the V gene TRBV27; D may be TRBD1 (5 bases). The germline CDR1 and CDR2 sequences are MNHEY and SMNVEV (reference sequence). Trimming took 2 bases from V and 4 from J, leaving 13 bases between them. There are 15 residues in the CDR3. CDR3 in DNA: TGTGCCAGCAGTTTAATGGGGCCGGATTCAGATACGCAGTATTTT. It is translated as CASSLMGPDSDTQYF.

This chain connects TRBV27 to TRBJ2-2; either TRBD1 or TRBD2 may supply D (5 bases each). This CDR3 comprises 14 residues. Trimming shortened V by 6 bases and J by 5 bases, and 13 bases separated the two germline ends. CDR1 is MNHEY, CDR2 SMNVEV, per germline (reference sequence). The CDR3, as DNA: TGTGCCAGCAGGGACAACCCGGGAACCGGGGAGCTGTTTTTT. Encoded protein: CASRDNPGTGELFF.

This clonotype was observed at least ten times. The chain combines TRBV7-8 with TRBJ2-5, with a weak D call TRBD2 (5 bases). Trimming shortened V by 6 bases and J by 5 bases, and 10 bases separated the two germline ends. This CDR3 comprises 12 residues. In germline, CDR1 is SGHVS, CDR2 FQNEAQ. CDR3: CASSPLEETQYF. CDR3 bases: TGTGCCAGCAGTCCACTAGAGGAGACCCAGTACTTC.

This clonotype was seen a few times. This sequence joins TRBV27 and TRBJ1-1; TRBD1 agrees at 7 bases. The germline CDR1 and CDR2 sequences are MNHEY and SMNVEV (reference sequence). J lost 6 bases, V lost 6 bases, and 10 bases had no gene match. The CDR3 loop spans 14 amino acids. The CDR3 region has the DNA TGTGCCAGCAGGGGGTTGACAGGGTACGCTGAAGCTTTCTTT. It codes for CASRGLTGYAEAFF.

This clonotype came up many times. The chain carries TRBV11-2 and TRBJ2-3, with 12 nucleotides matching TRBD2. The V and J ends lost 1 base and 6 bases, in that order; junction bases with no gene match: 11. The CDR3 is 18 amino acids. CDR1 is SGHAT, CDR2 FQNNGV, per germline. In nucleotides, the CDR3 is TGTGCCAGCAGCTTAGGAGTACTAGCGGGGGGTCCGGAGGATACGCAGTATTTT. It encodes CASSLGVLAGGPEDTQYF. Looking up the rest from reference TRBV11-2 and TRBJ2-3 gives the full variable domain: EAGVAQSPRYKIIEKRQSVAFWCNPISGHATLYWYQQILGQGPKLLIQFQNNGVVDDSQLPKDRFSAERLKGVDSTLKIQPAKLEDSAVYLCASSLGVLAGGPEDTQYFGPGTRLTVL.

There are many counts of this clonotype. The chain joins TRBV3-1 to TRBJ1-1; TRBD1 is a possible D gene (5 bases). Trimming removed 0 bases from V and 1 base from J, with 15 bases in between. In germline, CDR1 is LGHDT, CDR2 YNNKEL (reference sequence). This CDR3 is 17 amino acids long. The CDR3 is CASSQELGVGRNTEAFF. The CDR3 DNA reads as TGTGCCAGCAGCCAAGAGCTGGGGGTCGGGAGGAACACTGAAGCTTTCTTT.

This clonotype was observed a handful of times. The CDR3 loop is CSAPTSGGTYNEQFF. CDR3 nucleotide sequence: TGCAGTGCGCCGACTAGCGGGGGGACTTACAATGAGCAGTTCTTC. V usage is TRBV20-1 and J usage is TRBJ2-1; the match to TRBD2 covers 13 bases. The length of the CDR3 is 15 residues. V was clipped by 6 bases and J by 4 bases; unmatched bases: 6. In germline, CDR1 is DFQATT, CDR2 SNEGSKA (reference sequence).

In its sample, this clonotype was seen a few times. The chain uses TRBV6-1 and TRBJ2-3; 9 bases are a match to TRBD2. The CDR3 consists of 18 residues. Germline V gene sequence: CDR1 MNHNS, CDR2 SASEGT. J gave up 3 bases and V 6 bases, and 16 bases lay outside the gene matches. The CDR3, as DNA: TGTGCCAGCAGCCTCATAGGCCCTCAGCGGGGGGTTACAGATACGCAGTATTTT. This sequence encodes CASSLIGPQRGVTDTQYF.

The chain carries TRBV7-9 and TRBJ2-7; unclear D gene. Germline V CDR1 and CDR2: SEHNR, FQNEAQ (reference sequence). This CDR3 is built from 13 residues. Trimming removed 5 bases at V and 3 bases at J, with 11 bases between. CDR3 coding DNA: TGTGCCAGCAGCAACGAGGAGAGCTACGAGCAGTACTTC. It encodes CASSNEESYEQYF.